This T cell receptor beta chain stems from a study of blood T cell repertoires in COVID-19. Overall study context: Nucleic acid was either cDNA or gDNA, and it came from T cells, B-cell-depleted T cells, or PBMCs.

Participants spanned ages about 18 to 95 years and resided in 20 to 30 US areas. The recovered donors of Cohort 3 showed two negative PCRs, clearance, or symptom resolution. Study processing details: Amplifying reference gene primers gave estimates of nucleated cell counts. Clones were read by immunoSEQ multiplex PCR, and TCRdb kept only the in-frame ones, dropping some. That table is the source of V, J and clone size, and D and trimming were worked out from the DNA. Among 250,000 to 350,000 clones listed, 80% to 90% were seen once. The V gene end was trimmed by 4 bases and the J gene end by 6 bases; junction bases not matched to a gene: 5. Germline CDR1 SGHRS, CDR2 YFSETQ. This CDR3 region has 15 residues.

This receptor was obtained from a woman in her twenties or thirties who had recovered from COVID-19. The chain carries TRBV5-1 and TRBJ2-1, with 12 bases fitting TRBD2. The material sequenced was PBMCs or T cells enriched from blood (not recorded which). The CDR3 DNA sequence: TGCGCCAGCAGCCCGACTAGCGGGAGTCCCAATGAGCAGTTCTTC. Its protein product is CASSPTSGSPNEQFF.